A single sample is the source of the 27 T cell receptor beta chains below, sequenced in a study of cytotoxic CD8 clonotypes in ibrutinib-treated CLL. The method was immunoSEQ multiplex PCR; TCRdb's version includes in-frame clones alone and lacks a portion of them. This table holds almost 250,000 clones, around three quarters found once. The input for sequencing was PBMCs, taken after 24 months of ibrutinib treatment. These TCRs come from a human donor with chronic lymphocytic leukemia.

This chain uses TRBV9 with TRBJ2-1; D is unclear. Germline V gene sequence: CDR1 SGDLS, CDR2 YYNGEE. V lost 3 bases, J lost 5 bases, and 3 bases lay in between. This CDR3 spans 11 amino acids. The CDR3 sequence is CASSENNEQFF. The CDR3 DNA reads TGTGCCAGCAGCGAAAACAATGAGCAGTTCTTC.

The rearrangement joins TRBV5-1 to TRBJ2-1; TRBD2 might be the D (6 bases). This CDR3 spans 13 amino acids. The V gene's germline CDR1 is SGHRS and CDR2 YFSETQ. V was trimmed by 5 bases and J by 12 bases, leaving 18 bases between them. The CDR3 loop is CASRRDSEIGQFF. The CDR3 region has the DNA TGCGCCAGCAGGCGGGACTCCGAAATCGGGCAGTTCTTC.

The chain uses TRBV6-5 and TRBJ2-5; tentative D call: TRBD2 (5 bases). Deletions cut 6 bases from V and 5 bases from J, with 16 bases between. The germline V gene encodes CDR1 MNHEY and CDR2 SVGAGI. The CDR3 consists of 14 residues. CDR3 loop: CASRRAPSRETQYF. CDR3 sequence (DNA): TGTGCCAGCAGGAGGGCCCCCTCTAGGGAGACCCAGTACTTC.

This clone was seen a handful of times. DNA for the CDR3: TGTGCCAGAAGCTTCATACATCGCTCTGGAAACACCATATATTTT. It is translated as CARSFIHRSGNTIYF. The gene calls are TRBV5-3 and TRBJ1-3; no definite D call. TRBV5-3 is filed as an ORF, its function uncertain. V was clipped by 2 bases and J by 0 bases, with 9 bases between them. This CDR3 is built from 15 residues.

The chain's CDR3 is CASSLDPNQPQHF. The CDR3 nucleotides are TGTGCCAGCAGTTTAGATCCTAATCAGCCCCAGCATTTT. The genes are TRBV28 and TRBJ1-5, with D hard to call. Deletions cut 2 bases from V and 4 bases from J, with 6 bases between. Germline V CDR1 and CDR2: MDHEN, SYDVKM. The CDR3 sequence is 13 residues long.

The CDR3 nucleotides read TGTGCCAGCAGTAAGGTATCAAGGAACACTGAAGCTTTCTTT. Translating gives CASSKVSRNTEAFF. V is TRBV27 and J is TRBJ1-1, with D unresolved. There are 14 residues in the CDR3. Trimming cost V 5 bases and J 1 base, with 11 bases left between them. Germline CDR1 reads MNHEY; CDR2 reads SMNVEV (reference sequence).

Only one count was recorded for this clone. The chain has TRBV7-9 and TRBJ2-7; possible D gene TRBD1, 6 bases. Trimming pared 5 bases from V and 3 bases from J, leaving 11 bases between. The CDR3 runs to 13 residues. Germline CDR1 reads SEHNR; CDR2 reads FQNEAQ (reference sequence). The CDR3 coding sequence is TGTGCCAGCAGCGCTACAGGGAACTACGAGCAGTACTTC. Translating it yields CASSATGNYEQYF.

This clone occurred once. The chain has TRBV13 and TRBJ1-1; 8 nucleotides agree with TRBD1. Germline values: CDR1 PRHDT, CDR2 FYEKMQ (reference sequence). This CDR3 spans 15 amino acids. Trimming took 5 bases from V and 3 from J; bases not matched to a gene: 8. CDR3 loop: CASSNLQQGDTEAFF. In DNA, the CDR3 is TGTGCCAGCAGCAACTTACAACAGGGGGACACTGAAGCTTTCTTT.

The CDR3 loop is CAPDREDLGKNIQYF. As DNA, the CDR3 is TGTGCCCCTGACAGGGAGGATTTGGGCAAAAACATTCAGTACTTC. This chain connects TRBV7-9 to TRBJ2-4, with a tentative D call TRBD1 (7 bases). The V and J ends lost 11 bases and 3 bases respectively, with 20 bases between them. Germline CDR1 reads SEHNR; CDR2 reads FQNEAQ (reference sequence). The CDR3 runs 15 residues.

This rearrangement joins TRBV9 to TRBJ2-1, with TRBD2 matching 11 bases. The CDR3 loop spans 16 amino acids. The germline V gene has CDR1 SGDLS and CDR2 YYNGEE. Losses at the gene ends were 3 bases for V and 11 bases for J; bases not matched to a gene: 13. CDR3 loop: CASSAPLGLAGGKQFF. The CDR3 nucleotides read TGTGCCAGCAGCGCACCCCTCGGGCTAGCGGGAGGCAAGCAGTTCTTC.

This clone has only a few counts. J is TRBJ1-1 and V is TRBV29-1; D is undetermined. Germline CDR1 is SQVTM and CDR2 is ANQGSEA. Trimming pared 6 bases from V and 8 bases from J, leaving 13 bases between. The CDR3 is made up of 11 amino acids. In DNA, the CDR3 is TGCAGCGTGGCCATATACAGAGAAGCTTTCTTT. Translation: CSVAIYREAFF.

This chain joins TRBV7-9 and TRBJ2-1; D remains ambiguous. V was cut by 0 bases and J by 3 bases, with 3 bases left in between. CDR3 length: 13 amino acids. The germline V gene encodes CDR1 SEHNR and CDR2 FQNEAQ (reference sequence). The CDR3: CASSLASYNEQFF. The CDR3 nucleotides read TGTGCCAGCAGCTTAGCCAGCTACAATGAGCAGTTCTTC.

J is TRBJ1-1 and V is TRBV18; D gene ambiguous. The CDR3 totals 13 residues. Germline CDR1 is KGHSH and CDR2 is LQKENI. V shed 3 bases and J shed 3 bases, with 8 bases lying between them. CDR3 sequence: CASSPNSDTEAFF. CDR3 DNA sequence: TGTGCCAGCTCACCTAATAGCGACACTGAAGCTTTCTTT.

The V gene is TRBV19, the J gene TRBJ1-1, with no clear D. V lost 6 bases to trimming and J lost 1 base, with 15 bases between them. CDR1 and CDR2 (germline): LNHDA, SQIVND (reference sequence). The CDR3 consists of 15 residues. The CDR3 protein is CASRMGTFTNTEAFF. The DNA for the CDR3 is TGTGCCAGTAGGATGGGAACTTTCACGAACACTGAAGCTTTCTTT.

The CDR3 coding sequence is TGTGCCAGCAGCTTCGACAGGGAGGCGGGCTACACCTTC. Residues: CASSFDREAGYTF. The rearrangement uses TRBV28 and TRBJ1-2, with 7 positions matching TRBD1. CDR1 and CDR2 from the germline V gene are MDHEN and SYDVKM. CDR3 length: 13 amino acids. Trimming took 6 bases from V and 8 from J; bases not matched to a gene: 9.

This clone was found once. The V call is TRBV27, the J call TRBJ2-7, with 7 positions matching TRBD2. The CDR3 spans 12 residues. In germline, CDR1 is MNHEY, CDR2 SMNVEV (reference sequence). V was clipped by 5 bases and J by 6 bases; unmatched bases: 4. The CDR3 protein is CASSPSSGEQYF. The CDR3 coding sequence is TGTGCCAGCAGTCCATCTAGCGGCGAGCAGTACTTC.

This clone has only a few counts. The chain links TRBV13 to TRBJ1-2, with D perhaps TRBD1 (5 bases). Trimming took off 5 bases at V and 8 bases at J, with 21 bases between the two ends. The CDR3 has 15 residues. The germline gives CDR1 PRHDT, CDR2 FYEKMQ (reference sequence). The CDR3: CASSQAGQGVRGYTF. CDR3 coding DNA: TGTGCCAGCAGCCAAGCGGGGCAGGGCGTAAGGGGCTACACCTTC.

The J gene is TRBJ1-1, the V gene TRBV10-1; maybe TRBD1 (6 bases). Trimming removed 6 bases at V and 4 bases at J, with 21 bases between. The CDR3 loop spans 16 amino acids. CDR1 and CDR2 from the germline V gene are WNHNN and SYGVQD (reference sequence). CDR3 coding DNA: TGCGCCAGCAGCGGACAGTTCAAAGGGTCTCCCACTGAAGCTTTCTTT. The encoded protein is CASSGQFKGSPTEAFF.

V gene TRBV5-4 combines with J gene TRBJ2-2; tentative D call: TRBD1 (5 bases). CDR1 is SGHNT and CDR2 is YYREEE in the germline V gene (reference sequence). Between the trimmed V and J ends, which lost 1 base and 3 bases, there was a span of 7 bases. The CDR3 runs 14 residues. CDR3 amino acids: CASSLSGYTGELFF. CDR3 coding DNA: TGTGCCAGCAGCTTGTCAGGGTACACCGGGGAGCTGTTTTTT.

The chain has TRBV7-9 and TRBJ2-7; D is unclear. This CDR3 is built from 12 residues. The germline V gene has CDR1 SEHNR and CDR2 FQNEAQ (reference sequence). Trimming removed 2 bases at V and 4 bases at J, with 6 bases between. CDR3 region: CASSLPVYEQYF. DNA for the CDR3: TGTGCCAGCAGCTTACCCGTTTACGAGCAGTACTTC.

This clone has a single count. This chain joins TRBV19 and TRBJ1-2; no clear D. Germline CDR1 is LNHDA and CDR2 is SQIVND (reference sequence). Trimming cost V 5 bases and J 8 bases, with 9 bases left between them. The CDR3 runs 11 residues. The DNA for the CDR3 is TGTGCCAGTAGTTCGGCGTTAGGCTACACCTTC. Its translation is CASSSALGYTF.

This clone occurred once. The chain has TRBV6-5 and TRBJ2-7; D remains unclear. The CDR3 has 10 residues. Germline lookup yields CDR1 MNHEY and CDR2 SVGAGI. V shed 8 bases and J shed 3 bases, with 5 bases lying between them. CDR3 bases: TGTGCCAGCGGGCACTACGAGCAGTACTTC. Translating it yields CASGHYEQYF.

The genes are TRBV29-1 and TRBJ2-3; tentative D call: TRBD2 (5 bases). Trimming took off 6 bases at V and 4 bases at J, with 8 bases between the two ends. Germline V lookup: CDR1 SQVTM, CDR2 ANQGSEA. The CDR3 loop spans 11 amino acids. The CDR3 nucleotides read TGCAGCGTCGTCGGGGCAGATACGCAGTATTTT. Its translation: CSVVGADTQYF.

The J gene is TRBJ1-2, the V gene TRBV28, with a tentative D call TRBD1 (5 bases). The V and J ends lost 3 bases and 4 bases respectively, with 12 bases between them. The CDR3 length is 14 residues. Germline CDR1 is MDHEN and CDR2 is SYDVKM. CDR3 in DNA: TGTGCCAGCAGTTTGGCAGAGGGGATCTATGGCTACACCTTC. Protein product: CASSLAEGIYGYTF.

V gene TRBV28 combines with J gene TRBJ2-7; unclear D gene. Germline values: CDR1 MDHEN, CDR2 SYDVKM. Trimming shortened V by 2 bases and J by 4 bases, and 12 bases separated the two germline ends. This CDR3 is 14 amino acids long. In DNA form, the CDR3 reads TGTGCCAGCAGTTTAGGGCTAGTTGGTTACGAGCAGTACTTC. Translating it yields CASSLGLVGYEQYF.

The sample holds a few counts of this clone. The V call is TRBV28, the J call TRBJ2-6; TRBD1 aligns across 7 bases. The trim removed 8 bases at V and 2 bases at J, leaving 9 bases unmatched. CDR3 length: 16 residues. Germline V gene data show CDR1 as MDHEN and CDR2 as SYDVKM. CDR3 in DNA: TGTGCCAGCGGACAGGCGACTGCAGCTGGGGCCAACGTCCTGACTTTC. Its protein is CASGQATAAGANVLTF. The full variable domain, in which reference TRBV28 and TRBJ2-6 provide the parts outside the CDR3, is DVKVTQSSRYLVKRTGEKVFLECVQDMDHENMFWYRQDPGLGLRLIYFSYDVKMKEKGDIPEGYSVSREKKERFSLILESASTNQTSMYLCASGQATAAGANVLTFGAGSRLTVL.

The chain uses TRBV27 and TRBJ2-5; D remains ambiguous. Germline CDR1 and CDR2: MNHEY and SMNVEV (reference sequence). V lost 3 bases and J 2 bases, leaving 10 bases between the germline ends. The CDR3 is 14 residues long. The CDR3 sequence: CASSFGLGQETQYF. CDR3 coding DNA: TGTGCCAGCAGTTTCGGCCTGGGGCAAGAGACCCAGTACTTC.